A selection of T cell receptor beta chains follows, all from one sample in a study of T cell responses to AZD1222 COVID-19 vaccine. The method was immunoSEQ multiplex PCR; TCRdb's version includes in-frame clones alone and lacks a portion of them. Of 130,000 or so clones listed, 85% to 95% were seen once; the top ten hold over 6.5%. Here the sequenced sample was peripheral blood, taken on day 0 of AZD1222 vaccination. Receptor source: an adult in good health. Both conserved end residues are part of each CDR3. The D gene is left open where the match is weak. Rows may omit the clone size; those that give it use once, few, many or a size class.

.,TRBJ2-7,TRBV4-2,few,CASSHETDSSYEQYF,TGTGCCAGCAGCCACGAGACGGACAGCTCCTACGAGCAGTACTTC
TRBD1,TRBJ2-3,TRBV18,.,CASSPQGAGDTQYF,TGTGCCAGCTCACCACAGGGGGCTGGGGATACGCAGTATTTT
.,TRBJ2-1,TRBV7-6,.,CASSLSTGGLGEQFF,TGTGCCAGCAGCTTATCTACGGGGGGCCTCGGTGAGCAGTTCTTC
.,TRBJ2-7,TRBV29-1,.,CSVSQGDYSYEQYF,TGCAGCGTATCACAGGGGGACTACTCCTACGAGCAGTACTTC
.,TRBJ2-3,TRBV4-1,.,CASSRGDTQYF,TGCGCCAGCAGCCGCGGGGATACGCAGTATTTT
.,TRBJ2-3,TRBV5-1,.,CASSLAPLMGSPGEADTQYF,TGCGCCAGCAGCTTGGCTCCTCTTATGGGGAGTCCGGGAGAGGCAGATACGCAGTATTTT
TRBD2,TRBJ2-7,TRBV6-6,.,CASRGASGTYEQYF,TGTGCCAGCAGAGGGGCTAGCGGTACCTACGAGCAGTACTTC
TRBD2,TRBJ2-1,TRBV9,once,CASSVGTRLTNEQFF,TGTGCCAGCAGCGTAGGGACTAGACTTACAAATGAGCAGTTCTTC
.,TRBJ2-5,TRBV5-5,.,CASSLEWPLQETQYF,TGTGCCAGCAGCTTGGAATGGCCGCTCCAAGAGACCCAGTACTTC
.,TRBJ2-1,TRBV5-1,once,CASSSGGYNEQFF,TGCGCCAGCAGCTCCGGTGGCTACAATGAGCAGTTCTTC
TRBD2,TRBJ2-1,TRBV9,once,CASSVRASGNEQFF,TGTGCCAGCAGCGTAAGGGCTAGCGGGAATGAGCAGTTCTTC
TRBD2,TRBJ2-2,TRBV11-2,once,CASSLGWTRDGELFF,TGTGCCAGCAGCTTAGGTTGGACTAGGGACGGGGAGCTGTTTTTT
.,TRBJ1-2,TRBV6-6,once,CASRLKDGYTF,TGTGCCAGCAGACTAAAGGATGGCTACACCTTC
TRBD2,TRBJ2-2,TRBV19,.,CASCGRARAGGFGGELFF,TGTGCCAGTTGTGGGAGGGCCCGAGCGGGAGGATTCGGCGGGGAGCTGTTTTTT
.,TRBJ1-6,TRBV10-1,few,CARVHGALRNSPLHF,TGCGCCAGGGTCCACGGGGCGCTTCGTAATTCACCCCTCCACTTT
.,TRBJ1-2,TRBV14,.,CASSQSVVAGGGYTF,TGTGCCAGCAGCCAATCGGTCGTGGCGGGGGGTGGCTACACCTTC
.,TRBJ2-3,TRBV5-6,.,CASSLEGRVTDTQYF,TGTGCCAGCAGCTTGGAGGGCAGGGTGACAGATACGCAGTATTTT
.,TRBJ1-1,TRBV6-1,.,CASSEALAGIGTEAFF,TGTGCCAGCAGTGAAGCGCTGGCAGGGATAGGCACTGAAGCTTTCTTT
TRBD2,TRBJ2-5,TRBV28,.,CASSPAGALAVQETQYF,TGTGCCAGCAGTCCGGCCGGAGCCCTAGCGGTACAAGAGACCCAGTACTTC
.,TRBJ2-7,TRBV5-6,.,CASSFGGVGSEQYF,TGTGCCAGCAGCTTTGGGGGAGTTGGCTCCGAGCAGTACTTC
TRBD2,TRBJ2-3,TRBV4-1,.,CASSQVGREVGTDTQYF,TGCGCCAGCAGCCAGGTGGGGCGGGAGGTGGGCACAGATACGCAGTATTTT
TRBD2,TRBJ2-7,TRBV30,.,CAWTSQISGSSEQYF,TGTGCCTGGACCTCACAGATTAGCGGGAGTAGCGAGCAGTACTTC
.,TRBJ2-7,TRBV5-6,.,CASSFLRDTDF,TGTGCCAGCAGCTTTCTCCGGGACACCGACTTC
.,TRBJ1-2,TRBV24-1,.,CATSDGTRPYGYTF,TGTGCCACCAGTGACGGGACCAGACCCTATGGCTACACCTTC
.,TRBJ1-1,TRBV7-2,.,CASSLGPMNTEAFF,TGTGCCAGCAGCCTTGGACCGATGAACACTGAAGCTTTCTTT
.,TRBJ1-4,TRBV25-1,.,CASPDTEGRKLFF,TGTGCCAGCCCCGACACCGAGGGGAGAAAACTGTTTTTT
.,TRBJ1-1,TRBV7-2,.,CASSLVTEPPEAFF,TGTGCCAGCAGCTTAGTGACAGAGCCCCCTGAAGCTTTCTTT
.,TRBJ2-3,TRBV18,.,CASSPVALLIDTQYF,TGTGCCAGCTCACCGGTGGCGCTTTTGATAGATACGCAGTATTTT
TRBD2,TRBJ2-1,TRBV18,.,CASSPPWREGYNEQFF,TGTGCCAGCTCACCACCGTGGCGGGAGGGCTACAATGAGCAGTTCTTC
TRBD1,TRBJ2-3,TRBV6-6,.,CASSRPATGGSTDTQYF,TGTGCCAGCAGTCGACCCGCGACAGGGGGAAGCACAGATACGCAGTATTTT
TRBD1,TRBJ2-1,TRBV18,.,CASSDRGPYNEQFF,TGTGCCAGCTCAGACAGGGGGCCCTACAATGAGCAGTTCTTC
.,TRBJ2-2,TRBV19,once,CASKDSLNTGELFF,TGTGCCAGTAAAGACAGCCTTAACACCGGGGAGCTGTTTTTT
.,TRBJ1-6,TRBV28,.,CASSLAGGPGSSPLHF,TGTGCCAGCAGTTTGGCCGGGGGACCGGGGAGTTCACCCCTCCACTTT
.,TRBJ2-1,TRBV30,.,CAWTLGGSYNEQFF,TGTGCCTGGACTCTAGGGGGATCCTACAATGAGCAGTTCTTC
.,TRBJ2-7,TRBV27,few,CASSLVWGFEQYF,TGTGCCAGCAGTTTGGTTTGGGGTTTCGAGCAGTACTTC
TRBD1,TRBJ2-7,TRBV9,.,CASSGQGEYEQYF,TGTGCCAGCAGTGGACAGGGAGAATACGAGCAGTACTTC
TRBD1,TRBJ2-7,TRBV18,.,CASSPTTGDKSYEQYF,TGTGCCAGCTCCCCAACAACAGGGGACAAGTCCTACGAGCAGTACTTC
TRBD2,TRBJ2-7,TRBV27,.,CASSFSGRAYEQYF,TGTGCCAGCAGTTTCAGCGGGAGGGCCTACGAGCAGTACTTC
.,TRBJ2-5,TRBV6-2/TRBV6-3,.,CASSYAGTQETQYF,TGTGCCAGCAGTTATGCAGGAACCCAAGAGACCCAGTACTTC
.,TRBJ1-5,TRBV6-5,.,CASSYSGGDNQPQHF,TGTGCCAGCAGTTACTCAGGGGGGGACAATCAGCCCCAGCATTTT
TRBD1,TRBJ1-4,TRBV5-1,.,CASSRQGASEEKLFF,TGCGCCAGCAGCAGACAGGGGGCTTCGGAGGAAAAACTGTTTTTT
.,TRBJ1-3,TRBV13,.,CASSLRIRDSNTIYF,TGTGCCAGCAGCTTAAGGATCAGGGATTCTAACACCATATATTTT
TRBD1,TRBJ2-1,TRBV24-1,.,CATSDPGTGSLNEQFF,TGTGCCACCAGTGATCCCGGGACAGGGAGTCTTAATGAGCAGTTCTTC
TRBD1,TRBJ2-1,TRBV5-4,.,CASSSTGQGGNEQFF,TGTGCCAGCAGCTCTACGGGACAGGGTGGCAATGAGCAGTTCTTC
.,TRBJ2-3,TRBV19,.,CASNRASTDTQYF,TGTGCCAGTAATAGAGCCAGCACAGATACGCAGTATTTT
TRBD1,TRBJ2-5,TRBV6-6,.,CASRLDRGRKETQYF,TGTGCCAGCAGACTGGACAGGGGGCGAAAAGAGACCCAGTACTTC
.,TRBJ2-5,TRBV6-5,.,CASSRTRGPQETQYF,TGTGCCAGCAGCCGTACCAGGGGCCCCCAGGAGACCCAGTACTTC
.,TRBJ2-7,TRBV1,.,CTSSQDPAHPGLTYEQYF,TGCACCAGCAGCCAAGATCCGGCCCACCCGGGACTGACTTACGAGCAGTACTTC
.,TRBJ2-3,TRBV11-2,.,CASSTGTIFIEDTDTQYF,TGTGCCAGCAGCACCGGGACAATCTTTATCGAGGACACAGATACGCAGTATTTT
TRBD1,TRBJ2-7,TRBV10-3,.,CAISAGLGTASSYEQYF,TGTGCCATCAGTGCAGGACTGGGGACAGCCTCCTCCTACGAGCAGTACTTC
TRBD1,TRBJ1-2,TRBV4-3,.,CASSHRTGGNYGYTF,TGCGCCAGCAGCCATCGGACAGGGGGTAACTATGGCTACACCTTC
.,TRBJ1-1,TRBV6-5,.,CASSRSQGDEAFF,TGTGCCAGCAGTAGATCACAGGGCGATGAAGCTTTCTTT
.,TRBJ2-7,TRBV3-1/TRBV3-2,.,CASSQDGAWDEQYF,TGTGCCAGCAGCCAGGACGGGGCCTGGGACGAGCAGTACTTC
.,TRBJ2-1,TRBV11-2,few,CASSLGLNEQFF,TGTGCCAGCAGCCTCGGACTTAATGAGCAGTTCTTC
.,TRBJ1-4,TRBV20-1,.,CSARVDRAPFF,TGCAGTGCTAGAGTGGACAGAGCACCGTTTTTT
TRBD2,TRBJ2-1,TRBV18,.,CASSPSSGRNSYNEQFF,TGTGCCAGCTCACCCTCTAGCGGGAGGAATTCCTACAATGAGCAGTTCTTC